This T cell receptor beta chain was captured in a study of blood T cell repertoires in COVID-19 (dated by TCRdb to about 2020). The study in broad terms: The collaborator samples originated in the United States, Italy and Spain and spanned the acute and convalescent phases of COVID-19. The samples were drawn from the first 160 participants of the ongoing ImmuneRACE study and from some 1,300 subjects provided by 6 global collaborators. The prospective study material was composed of cDNA or gDNA derived from T cells, B-cell-depleted T cells, or PBMCs. Where available, HLA class I and class II types were taken from metadata supplied by the sample provider and were not determined by assay-based typing. The repertoires were released in a freely available public database intended as a resource for research on the immune response to SARS-CoV-2. A de-identified subject ID, COVID-19 status, age in years and sex were almost always included in the sample metadata. The dataset comprised deeply sampled blood TCRbeta repertoires from subjects exposed to, actively infected with, or recovered from COVID-19.

What the authors observed across the whole study: Clinical and demographic metadata were provided uncurated, with the amount varying by source and participant.

Samples from volunteer blood donors who had recovered from COVID-19 were contributed by a second Seattle source. Collaborating institutions collected whole blood in K2EDTA tubes following their own protocols. Collaborator samples were shipped for TCRbeta analysis as frozen whole blood, isolated PBMCs, or DNA extracted from either sample type. With respect to this clone: This receptor's antigen is unknown. Base qualities are missing; no much larger clone stands one base away. This CDR3 is also generated by other DNA sequences in the sample.

According to the germline V gene, CDR1 reads SGHRS and CDR2 reads YFSETQ. For this chain, trimming is 4 bases at the V end and 2 bases at the J end, and the number of junction bases without a gene match is 4. The CDR3 spans 14 residues, from the cysteine through the phenylalanine. Only the CDR3 region is kept as DNA, spanning 42 bases read in frame from base 1. TCRbeta CDR3 regions were amplified from genomic DNA by means of the immunoSEQ Assay, a bias-controlled multiplex PCR. On the study's bioinformatics: The number of nucleated cells in each sample was estimated by amplification of reference gene primers within the assay. Sequence reads were collapsed and filtered to measure the absolute abundance of every unique TCRbeta CDR3 rearrangement. Productive Simpson clonality was computed per sample as the square root of Simpson's diversity index over productive rearrangements. The table was pulled from immuneACCESS by TCRdb, which kept in-frame rearrangements only. Such tables lose some clones; where checked, under half of the loss comes from unresolved V genes, and the rest has no known cause. From that table come the V and J calls and clone size; the DNA was used to work out D and trimming. The sample table records 200,000 to 300,000 clones; less than 90% of these occur just once. Roughly 4% of the sample goes to the ten largest clones.

The source is a man aged 55 to 69 who had recovered from COVID-19. Source material: peripheral blood. The chain is encoded by TRBV5-1 joined to TRBJ1-1; TRBD1 matches 8 bases in the middle. Here is the DNA: TGCGCCAGCAGCACCGGACAGGGCAACACTGAAGCTTTCTTT. It encodes CASSTGQGNTEAFF.